This T cell receptor beta chain was observed in a study of graft-versus-host responses after intestinal transplantation. Overall study: Anti-thymocyte globulin induction, then tacrolimus and steroids for around 3 years, went to all recipients. Study-wide points: Detection of GvH clones occurred in recipient marrow, and some had their first appearance in ileum or blood.

To note about this clone: Its antigen is as yet unknown.

Data came from immunoSEQ multiplex PCR; TCRdb stores just in-frame clones and leaves some out. The table records tens of thousands of clones, 91% of them present only once. This clonotype was obtained from a human donor who received an intestinal transplant. The source was unstimulated CD8+ T cells sorted from spleen or lymph node cells, collected before intestinal transplant.

The CDR3 DNA reads TGTGCCAGCAGCCCCACCTCTCGAATCGGGGGGGCCCACGAGCAGTACTTC. Encoded protein: CASSPTSRIGGAHEQYF. The V gene is TRBV14, the J gene TRBJ2-7, with 8 bases fitting TRBD2. The length of the CDR3 is 17 residues. V lost 4 bases and J lost 5; bases outside the gene matches: 16. The germline gives CDR1 SGHDN, CDR2 FVKESK.